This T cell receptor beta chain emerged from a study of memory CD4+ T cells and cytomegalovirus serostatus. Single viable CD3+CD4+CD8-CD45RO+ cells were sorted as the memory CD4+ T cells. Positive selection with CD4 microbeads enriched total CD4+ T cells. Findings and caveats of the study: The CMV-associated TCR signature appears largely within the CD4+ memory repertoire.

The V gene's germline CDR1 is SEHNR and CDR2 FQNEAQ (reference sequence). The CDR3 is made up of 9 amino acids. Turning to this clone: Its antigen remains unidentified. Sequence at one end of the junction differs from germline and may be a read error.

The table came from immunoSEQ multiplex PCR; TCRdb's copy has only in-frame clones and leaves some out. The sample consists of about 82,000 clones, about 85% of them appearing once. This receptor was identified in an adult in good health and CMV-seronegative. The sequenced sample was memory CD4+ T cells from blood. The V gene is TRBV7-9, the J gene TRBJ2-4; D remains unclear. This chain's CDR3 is CASSSALDF. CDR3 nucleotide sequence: TGTGCCAGCAGCTCCGCCTTGGACTTC.